These T cell receptor beta chains were read from a single sample in a study of shared clonotypes between healthy human individuals. Some clones are missing from TCRdb's copy, which holds only in-frame ones; the method was immunoSEQ multiplex PCR. The sample consists of about 2.4 million clones, just over 90% of them appearing once. Material: naive CD4+ T cells sorted from blood. The receptors derive from a man aged 18 to 29 in good health. Each CDR3 is given without its conserved first and last residue.

length: 14
J: TRBJ2-1
V: TRBV18
CDR3: ASSPGLAGYYNEQF

length: 11
J: TRBJ1-1
V: TRBV6-1
CDR3: ASSERQGQRAF

length: 13
J: TRBJ2-1
V: TRBV4-1
CDR3: ASSQEDRGSGEQF

length: 11
J: TRBJ1-1
V: TRBV18
CDR3: ASSPQSNTEAF

length: 13
J: TRBJ1-4
V: TRBV4-3
CDR3: ASSQVSATNEKLF

length: 13
J: TRBJ1-5
V: TRBV9
CDR3: ASSPTTGSDQPQH

length: 13
J: TRBJ1-1
V: TRBV2
CDR3: ASIERGIRDTEAF

length: 8
J: TRBJ1-2
V: TRBV5-3
CDR3: ARSCRGYT

length: 12
J: TRBJ2-3
V: TRBV10-1
CDR3: ATSNGGTTDTQY

length: 14
J: TRBJ2-2
V: TRBV5-1
CDR3: ASSTGQGANTGELF

length: 12
J: TRBJ2-3
V: TRBV18
CDR3: ASSRTGGTDTQY

length: 12
J: TRBJ2-2
V: TRBV5-1
CDR3: ASSLSPSSGELF

length: 13
J: TRBJ2-7
V: TRBV7-8
CDR3: ASSLAAGQDYEQY

length: 13
J: TRBJ2-1
V: TRBV9
CDR3: ASSVAGAILNEQF

length: 11
J: TRBJ2-1
V: TRBV5-6
CDR3: ASSLGQGYEQF

length: 12
J: TRBJ1-5
V: TRBV10-2
CDR3: ASSGQGFNQPQH

length: 12
J: TRBJ1-1
V: TRBV11-2
CDR3: ASSLLGEVGEAF

length: 11
J: TRBJ2-2
V: TRBV25-1
CDR3: ASSGSNTGELF

length: 13
J: TRBJ1-4
V: TRBV19
CDR3: ASSPHSTTNEKLF

length: 12
J: TRBJ2-2
V: TRBV2
CDR3: ASSLQANTGELF

length: 13
J: TRBJ2-6
V: TRBV7-6
CDR3: ASSLGSPGANVLT

length: 14
J: TRBJ2-5
V: TRBV10-1
CDR3: ASSPGTSGNQETQY

length: 13
J: TRBJ2-7
V: TRBV15
CDR3: ATSRAGTGHTEQY

length: 14
J: TRBJ1-1
V: TRBV6-6
CDR3: ASSSRHRLGNTEAF

length: 12
J: TRBJ2-2
V: TRBV11-2
CDR3: ASSRQGITGELF

length: 12
J: TRBJ1-1
V: TRBV5-4
CDR3: ASSRGQPNTEAF

length: 13
J: TRBJ2-7
V: TRBV2
CDR3: ASSVLQGVLDEQY

length: 12
J: TRBJ2-7
V: TRBV5-1
CDR3: ASSLGGQGNEQY

length: 15
J: TRBJ2-3
V: TRBV11-2
CDR3: ASSHIAGETGTDTQY

length: 10
J: TRBJ2-7
V: TRBV5-5
CDR3: ASSVGLREQY

length: 11
J: TRBJ1-3
V: TRBV5-1
CDR3: ASSQGGGNTIY

length: 11
J: TRBJ2-1
V: TRBV29-1
CDR3: SVVLAGVGEQF

length: 13
J: TRBJ2-4
V: TRBV19
CDR3: ASSIDQGRGNIQY

length: 13
J: TRBJ2-7
V: TRBV6-6
CDR3: ASTDFGTGPYEQY

length: 14
J: TRBJ2-2
V: TRBV5-4
CDR3: ASSRGTGSLHGELF

length: 11
J: TRBJ2-2
V: TRBV6-5
CDR3: ASIDSNTGELF

length: 11
J: TRBJ1-1
V: TRBV10-2
CDR3: ATQQLWNTEAF

length: 11
J: TRBJ2-1
V: TRBV7-3
CDR3: ASSPQGNGEQF